The entry below gives a single T cell receptor (beta chain) sequence along with its context. The data were produced by immunoSEQ multiplex PCR, yet TCRdb's version contains in-frame clones alone and is incomplete. Here the sample spans more than 85,000 clones, around 90% being singletons. This sample is drawn from a study of siplizumab effects on memory and regulatory T cells. Germline CDR1 is MGHRA and CDR2 is YSYEKL. Trimming removed 2 bases from V and 3 bases from J; junction bases left unmatched: 4. This CDR3 spans 15 amino acids. The specimen was Tregs sorted from blood. The rearrangement links TRBV4-1 to TRBJ2-1, with 7 bases identical to TRBD2. This receptor was taken from a human donor in good health. The CDR3, as DNA: TGCGCCAGCAGCCAAAACCTAGCGGTCTACAATGAGCAGTTCTTC. Amino acid sequence: CASSQNLAVYNEQFF.